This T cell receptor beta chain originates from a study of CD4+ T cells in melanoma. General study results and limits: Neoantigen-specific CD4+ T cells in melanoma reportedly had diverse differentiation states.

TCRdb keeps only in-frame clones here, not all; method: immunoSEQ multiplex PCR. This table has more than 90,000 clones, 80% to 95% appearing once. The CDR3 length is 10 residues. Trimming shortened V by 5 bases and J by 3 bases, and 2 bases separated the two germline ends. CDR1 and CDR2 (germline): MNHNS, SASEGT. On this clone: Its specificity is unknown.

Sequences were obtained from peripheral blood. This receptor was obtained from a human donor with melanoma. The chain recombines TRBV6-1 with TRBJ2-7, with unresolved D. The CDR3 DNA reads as TGTGCCAGCAGTATCTACGAGCAGTACTTC. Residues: CASSIYEQYF.